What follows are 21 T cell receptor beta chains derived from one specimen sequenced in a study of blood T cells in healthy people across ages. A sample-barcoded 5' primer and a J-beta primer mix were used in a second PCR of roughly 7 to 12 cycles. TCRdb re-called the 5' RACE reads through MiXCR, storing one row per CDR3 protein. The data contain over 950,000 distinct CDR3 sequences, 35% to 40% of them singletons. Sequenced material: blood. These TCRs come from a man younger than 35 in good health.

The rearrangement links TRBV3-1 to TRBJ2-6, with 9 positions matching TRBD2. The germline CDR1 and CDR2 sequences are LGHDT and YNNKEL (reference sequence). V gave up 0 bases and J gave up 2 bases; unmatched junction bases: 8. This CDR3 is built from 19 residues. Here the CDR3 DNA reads TGTGCCAGCAGCCAAGATCGGAGCGGGGGGAGCCCTGGGGCCAACGTCCTGACTTTC. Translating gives CASSQDRSGGSPGANVLTF.

The CDR3 reads CSAPDRQPQHF. The CDR3 coding sequence is TGCAGTGCACCGGACCGTCAGCCCCAGCATTTT. This chain links TRBV20-1 with TRBJ1-5; D remains unclear. With 6 bases removed from V and 6 bases from J, the gap between germline ends came to 9 bases. The CDR3 sequence is 11 residues long. Germline CDR1 DFQATT, CDR2 SNEGSKA (reference sequence).

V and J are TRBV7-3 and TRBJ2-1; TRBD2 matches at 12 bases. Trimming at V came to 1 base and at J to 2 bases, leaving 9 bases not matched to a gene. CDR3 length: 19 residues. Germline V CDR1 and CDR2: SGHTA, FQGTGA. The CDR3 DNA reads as TGTGCCAGCAGCTTAAAAGGGCTAGCGGGGGGGTTTACCTACAATGAGCAGTTCTTC. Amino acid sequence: CASSLKGLAGGFTYNEQFF.

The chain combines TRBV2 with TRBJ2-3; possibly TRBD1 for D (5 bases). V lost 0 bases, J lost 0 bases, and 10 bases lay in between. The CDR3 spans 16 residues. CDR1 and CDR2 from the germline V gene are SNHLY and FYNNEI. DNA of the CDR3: TGTGCCAGCAGTGAAGCCGGCAGGGTGAGCACAGATACGCAGTATTTT. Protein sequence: CASSEAGRVSTDTQYF.

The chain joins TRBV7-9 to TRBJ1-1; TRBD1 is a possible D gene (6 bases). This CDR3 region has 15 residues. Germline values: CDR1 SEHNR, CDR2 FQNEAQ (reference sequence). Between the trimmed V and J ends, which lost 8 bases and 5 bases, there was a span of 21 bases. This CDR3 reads CASFSRKQGLTEAFF. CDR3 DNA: TGTGCCAGCTTCTCACGAAAACAGGGTTTGACTGAAGCTTTCTTT.

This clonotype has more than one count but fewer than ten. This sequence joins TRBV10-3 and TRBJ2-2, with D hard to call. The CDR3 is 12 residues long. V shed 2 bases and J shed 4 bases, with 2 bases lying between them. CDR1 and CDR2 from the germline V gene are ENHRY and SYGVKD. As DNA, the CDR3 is TGTGCCATCAGTGAGGTCACCGGGGAGCTGTTTTTT. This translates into CAISEVTGELFF.

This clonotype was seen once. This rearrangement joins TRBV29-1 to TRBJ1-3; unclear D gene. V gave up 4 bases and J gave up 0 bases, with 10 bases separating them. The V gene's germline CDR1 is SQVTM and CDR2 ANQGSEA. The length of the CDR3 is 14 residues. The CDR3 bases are TGCAGCGTTGTATTACCGTTCTCTGGAAACACCATATATTTT. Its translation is CSVVLPFSGNTIYF.

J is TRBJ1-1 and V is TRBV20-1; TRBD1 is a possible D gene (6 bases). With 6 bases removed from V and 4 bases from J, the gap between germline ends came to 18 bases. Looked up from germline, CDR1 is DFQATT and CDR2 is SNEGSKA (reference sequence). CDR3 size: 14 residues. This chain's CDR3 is CSAQPGLRGTEAFF. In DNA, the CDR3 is TGCAGTGCCCAACCGGGCCTCAGGGGCACTGAAGCTTTCTTT.

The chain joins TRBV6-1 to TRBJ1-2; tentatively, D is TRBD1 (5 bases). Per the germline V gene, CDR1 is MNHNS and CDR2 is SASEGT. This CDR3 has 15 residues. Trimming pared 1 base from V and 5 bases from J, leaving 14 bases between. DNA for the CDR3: TGTGCCAGCAGTGAAGTTCCCGCAGGGACGTATGGCTACACCTTC. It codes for CASSEVPAGTYGYTF.

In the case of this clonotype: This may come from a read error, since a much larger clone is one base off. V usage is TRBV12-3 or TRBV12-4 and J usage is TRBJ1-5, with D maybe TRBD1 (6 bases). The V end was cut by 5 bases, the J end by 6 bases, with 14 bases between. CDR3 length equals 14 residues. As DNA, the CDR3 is TGTGCCAGCAGTGTAGGTACAGGGCCTCAGCCCCAGCATTTT. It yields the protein CASSVGTGPQPQHF.

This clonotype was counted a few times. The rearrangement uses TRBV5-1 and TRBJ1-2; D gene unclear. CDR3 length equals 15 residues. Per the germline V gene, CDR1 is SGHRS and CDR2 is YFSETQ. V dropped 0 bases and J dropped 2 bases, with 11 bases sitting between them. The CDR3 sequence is CASSLVGLSNYGYTF. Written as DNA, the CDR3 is TGCGCCAGCAGCTTGGTCGGGCTTTCGAACTATGGCTACACCTTC.

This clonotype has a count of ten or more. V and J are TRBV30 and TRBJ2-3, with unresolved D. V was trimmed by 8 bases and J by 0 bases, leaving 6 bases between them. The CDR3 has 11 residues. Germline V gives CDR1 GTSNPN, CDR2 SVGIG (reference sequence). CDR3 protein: CAGSSTDTQYF. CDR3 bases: TGTGCCGGGTCTAGCACAGATACGCAGTATTTT.

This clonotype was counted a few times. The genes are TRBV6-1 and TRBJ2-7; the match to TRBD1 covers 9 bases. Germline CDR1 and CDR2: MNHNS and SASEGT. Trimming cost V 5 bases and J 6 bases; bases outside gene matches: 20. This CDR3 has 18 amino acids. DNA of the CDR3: TGTGCCAGCAGTCCTCTACCCGGGACAGGGCGTAGGTCGGTCGAGCAGTACTTC. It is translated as CASSPLPGTGRRSVEQYF.

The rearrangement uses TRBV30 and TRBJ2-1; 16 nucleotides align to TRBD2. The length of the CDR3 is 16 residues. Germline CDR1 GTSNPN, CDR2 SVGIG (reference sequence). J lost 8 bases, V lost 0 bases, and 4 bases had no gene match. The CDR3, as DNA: TGTGCCTGGAGTGTAGGGACTAGCGGGGGGGCCGATGAGCAGTTCTTC. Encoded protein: CAWSVGTSGGADEQFF.

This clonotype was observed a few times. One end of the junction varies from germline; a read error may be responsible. CDR3 DNA: TGCAGTGCTGGAGATACAGGGGGGTATGGCTACACCTTC. It yields the protein CSAGDTGGYGYTF. This chain links TRBV20-1 with TRBJ1-2; 8 nucleotides match TRBD1. The CDR3 sequence is 13 residues long. CDR1 DFQATT and CDR2 SNEGSKA come from the germline V gene (reference sequence).

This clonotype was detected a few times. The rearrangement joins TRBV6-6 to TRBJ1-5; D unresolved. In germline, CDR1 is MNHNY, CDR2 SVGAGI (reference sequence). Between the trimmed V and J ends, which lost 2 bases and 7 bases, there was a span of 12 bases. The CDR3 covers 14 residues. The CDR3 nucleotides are TGTGCCAGCAGTTACGGCGGCAGCCCCCAGCCCCAGCATTTT. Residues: CASSYGGSPQPQHF.

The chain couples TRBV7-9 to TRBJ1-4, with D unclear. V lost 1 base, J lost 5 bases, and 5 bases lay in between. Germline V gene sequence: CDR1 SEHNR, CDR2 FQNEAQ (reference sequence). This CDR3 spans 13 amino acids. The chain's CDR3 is CASSLDANEKLFF. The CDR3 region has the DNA TGTGCCAGCAGCTTAGATGCCAATGAAAAACTGTTTTTT.

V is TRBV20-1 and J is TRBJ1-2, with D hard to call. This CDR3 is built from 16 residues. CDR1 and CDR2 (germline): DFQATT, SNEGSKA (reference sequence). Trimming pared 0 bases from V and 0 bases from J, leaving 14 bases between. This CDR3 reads CSARDVLILANYGYTF. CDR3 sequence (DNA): TGCAGTGCTAGAGATGTCCTTATTCTAGCTAACTATGGCTACACCTTC.

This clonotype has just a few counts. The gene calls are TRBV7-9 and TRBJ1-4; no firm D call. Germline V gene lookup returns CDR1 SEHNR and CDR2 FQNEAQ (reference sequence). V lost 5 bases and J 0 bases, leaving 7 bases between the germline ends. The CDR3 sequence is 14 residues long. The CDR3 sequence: CASSKTATNEKLFF. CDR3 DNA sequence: TGTGCCAGCAGCAAAACGGCAACTAATGAAAAACTGTTTTTT.

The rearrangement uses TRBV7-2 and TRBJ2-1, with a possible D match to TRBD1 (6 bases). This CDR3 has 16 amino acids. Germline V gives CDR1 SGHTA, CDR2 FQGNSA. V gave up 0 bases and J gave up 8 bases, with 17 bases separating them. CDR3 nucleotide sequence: TGTGCCAGCAGCTTAGCTGCCAGAAGGGGGATTGATGAGCAGTTCTTC. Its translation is CASSLAARRGIDEQFF. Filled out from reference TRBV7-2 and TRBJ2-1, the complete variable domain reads GAGVSQSPSNKVTEKGKDVELRCDPISGHTALYWYRQSLGQGLEFLIYFQGNSAPDKSGLPSDRFSAERTGGSVSTLTIQRTQQEDSAVYLCASSLAARRGIDEQFFGPGTRLTVL.

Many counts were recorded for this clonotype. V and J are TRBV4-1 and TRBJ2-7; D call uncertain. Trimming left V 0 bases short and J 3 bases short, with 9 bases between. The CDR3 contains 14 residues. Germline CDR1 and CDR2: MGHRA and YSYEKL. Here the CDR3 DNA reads TGCGCCAGCAGCCAAGATCCGGCGCACTACGAGCAGTACTTC. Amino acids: CASSQDPAHYEQYF.